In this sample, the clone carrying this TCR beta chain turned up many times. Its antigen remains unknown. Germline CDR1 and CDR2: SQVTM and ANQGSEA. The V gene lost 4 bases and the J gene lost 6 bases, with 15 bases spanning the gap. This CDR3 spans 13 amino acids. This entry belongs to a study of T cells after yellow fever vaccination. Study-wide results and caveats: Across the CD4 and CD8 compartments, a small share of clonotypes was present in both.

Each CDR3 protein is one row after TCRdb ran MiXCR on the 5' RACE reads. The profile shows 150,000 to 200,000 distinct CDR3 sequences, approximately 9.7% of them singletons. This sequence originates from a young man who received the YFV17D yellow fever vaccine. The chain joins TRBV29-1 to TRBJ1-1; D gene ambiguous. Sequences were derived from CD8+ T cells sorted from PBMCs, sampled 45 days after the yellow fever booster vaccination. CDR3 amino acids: CSVGLGNFPEAFF. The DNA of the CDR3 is TGCAGCGTTGGGTTAGGGAATTTCCCTGAAGCTTTCTTT.